These 4 T cell receptor beta chains were sequenced from one sample in a study of spatial heterogeneity in lung cancer. MiXCR was run by TCRdb on the 5' RACE reads, yielding one entry per CDR3 protein. The sample holds over 50,000 distinct CDR3 sequences; less than 10% are singletons and the top ten take more than 12%. The time point: sample taken at primary tumor resection. Tumor, nontumor lung or frozen PBMC supplied whole RNA, sequenced without sorting. Sample: PBMCs, taken at surgery. The receptors were sampled from a female donor with early-stage non-small cell lung cancer.

This clonotype was counted only a few times. The chain is built from TRBV7-9 and TRBJ2-5; the match to TRBD2 covers 9 bases. Germline assignment: CDR1 SEHNR and CDR2 FQNEAQ (reference sequence). The CDR3 totals 16 residues. After removal of 3 bases from V and 0 bases from J, the junction contained 5 bases not matched to a gene. Here the CDR3 DNA reads TGTGCCAGCAGCTTCCGTGCTAGCGGGGACCAAGAGACCCAGTACTTC. It yields the protein CASSFRASGDQETQYF.

This chain links TRBV9 with TRBJ1-6; D not resolved. Germline CDR1 reads SGDLS; CDR2 reads YYNGEE. The CDR3 covers 15 residues. Trimming stripped 0 bases from V and 7 bases from J, with 11 bases between. The CDR3: CASSVGPGKNSPLHF. The CDR3 DNA follows: TGTGCCAGCAGCGTAGGGCCAGGAAAAAATTCACCCCTCCACTTT.

This clonotype has a count of ten or more. The CDR3 nucleotides are TGTGCCAGCAGTTTAGGGACTAGCTACAATGAGCAGTTCTTC. Protein sequence: CASSLGTSYNEQFF. This chain links TRBV28 with TRBJ2-1; 8 bases are shared with TRBD2. The CDR3 has 14 residues. The junction had 0 bases not matched to a gene; V was cut back by 2 bases and J by 3 bases. In germline, CDR1 is MDHEN, CDR2 SYDVKM.

The chain has TRBV7-9 and TRBJ1-5; D ambiguous. This CDR3 is 13 amino acids long. Trimming took 3 bases from V and 2 from J, leaving 5 bases between them. Germline V CDR1 and CDR2: SEHNR, FQNEAQ (reference sequence). The CDR3 sequence is CASSFDGNQPQHF. DNA of the CDR3: TGTGCCAGCAGCTTTGACGGCAATCAGCCCCAGCATTTT.